One sample yielded the 21 T cell receptor beta chains listed below, sequenced in a study of cytomegalovirus exposure and HLA in healthy donors. PCR employed 60 Vbeta and 13 Jbeta primers. Clones were sequenced by immunoSEQ multiplex PCR, and TCRdb holds only the in-frame ones, with some missing. Its table records 110,000 to 150,000 clones. The sample was PBMCs. The receptors stem from a male donor in good health and CMV-seronegative.

The chain combines TRBV18 with TRBJ2-3; no clear D gene. The CDR3 has 14 amino acids. The V end was cut by 0 bases, the J end by 4 bases, with 8 bases between. The germline gives CDR1 KGHSH, CDR2 LQKENI. CDR3 amino acids: CASSPPPGSDTQYF. The CDR3, as DNA: TGTGCCAGCTCACCACCGCCCGGGTCAGATACGCAGTATTTT.

J is TRBJ2-7 and V is TRBV6-5; 8 nucleotides match TRBD1. The CDR3 consists of 15 residues. V was clipped by 0 bases and J by 4 bases; unmatched bases: 5. Germline assignment: CDR1 MNHEY and CDR2 SVGAGI. CDR3 nucleotides: TGTGCCAGCAGTTACTCCAGGGGGCCCAGTTACGAGCAGTACTTC. It codes for CASSYSRGPSYEQYF.

This chain links TRBV4-1 with TRBJ1-3; the D is unclear. Per the germline V gene, CDR1 is MGHRA and CDR2 is YSYEKL. V gave up 2 bases and J gave up 10 bases, with 9 bases separating them. This CDR3 has 12 residues. The CDR3 region has the DNA TGCGCCAGCAGCCAAACCGGGAATACCATATATTTT. Translated, it gives CASSQTGNTIYF.

The rearrangement links TRBV4-2 to TRBJ1-5, with 9 bases fitting TRBD1. Trimming at V came to 0 bases and at J to 5 bases, leaving 2 bases not matched to a gene. This CDR3 is built from 15 residues. The V gene's germline CDR1 is LGHNA and CDR2 YNFKEQ. The CDR3 bases are TGTGCCAGCAGCCAAGAACAGGGGGCTCATCAGCCCCAGCATTTT. Protein sequence: CASSQEQGAHQPQHF.

This chain connects TRBV2 to TRBJ2-6; TRBD1 agrees at 9 bases. This CDR3 is 17 amino acids long. V was clipped by 6 bases and J by 0 bases; unmatched bases: 6. CDR1 is SNHLY and CDR2 is FYNNEI in the germline V gene. CDR3 nucleotide sequence: TGTGCCAGCAGAGCCGGGACAGGGCGCTCTGGGGCCAACGTCCTGACTTTC. Translating gives CASRAGTGRSGANVLTF.

The chain employs TRBV6-5 and TRBJ2-7; 7 bases align to TRBD2. Trimming cost V 6 bases and J 2 bases; bases outside gene matches: 7. The length of the CDR3 is 14 residues. Germline V gives CDR1 MNHEY, CDR2 SVGAGI. The CDR3 DNA sequence: TGTGCCAGCAGGCGCGGCGCGGGAGCCTACGAGCAGTACTTC. Protein: CASRRGAGAYEQYF.

The chain recombines TRBV5-1 with TRBJ2-7, with 9 bases fitting TRBD1. This CDR3 spans 13 amino acids. CDR1 is SGHRS and CDR2 is YFSETQ in the germline V gene. V gave up 3 bases and J gave up 7 bases; unmatched junction bases: 5. For the CDR3, the DNA is TGCGCCAGCAGCTGGGACAGGGAGGAGGAGCAGTACTTC. Amino acid sequence: CASSWDREEEQYF.

The chain carries TRBV9 and TRBJ2-7, with a tentative D call TRBD1 (5 bases). Between the trimmed V and J ends, which lost 1 base and 4 bases, there was a span of 12 bases. The CDR3 has 14 amino acids. Germline V gene sequence: CDR1 SGDLS, CDR2 YYNGEE. As DNA, the CDR3 is TGTGCCAGCAGCGTATGGGGCTCATCGTACGAGCAGTACTTC. Residues: CASSVWGSSYEQYF.

The chain is built from TRBV30 and TRBJ1-5, with D tentatively TRBD1 (5 bases). This CDR3 has 15 amino acids. The ends were cut back, 0 bases at V and 7 bases at J, with 16 bases in the middle. Germline V gene data show CDR1 as GTSNPN and CDR2 as SVGIG (reference sequence). The CDR3 protein is CAWSVKEGRGQPQHF. As DNA, the CDR3 is TGTGCCTGGAGTGTAAAGGAGGGGAGAGGGCAGCCCCAGCATTTT.

V usage is TRBV10-3 and J usage is TRBJ2-7; 7 nucleotides agree with TRBD1. CDR1 ENHRY and CDR2 SYGVKD come from the germline V gene. This CDR3 has 12 amino acids. V trimming: 7 bases; J trimming: 7 bases; junction bases outside the gene matches: 7. The CDR3 bases are TGTGCCATCACGGACAGGTCAGGAGAGCAGTACTTC. Translated, it gives CAITDRSGEQYF.

V is TRBV18 and J is TRBJ2-1; 10 positions agree with TRBD1. After removal of 8 bases from V and 6 bases from J, the junction contained 16 bases not matched to a gene. Germline V gene sequence: CDR1 KGHSH, CDR2 LQKENI. This CDR3 has 17 amino acids. Written as DNA, the CDR3 is TGTGCCAGCACGACGGGGTTATCGGGACAGGGGTCCAATGAGCAGTTCTTC. It specifies CASTTGLSGQGSNEQFF.

The V call is TRBV2, the J call TRBJ1-2; D call uncertain. The V end was cut by 6 bases, the J end by 8 bases, with 13 bases between. Germline lookup yields CDR1 SNHLY and CDR2 FYNNEI. This CDR3 spans 12 amino acids. In nucleotides, the CDR3 is TGTGCCAGCAGCGGAGGGAACCGAGGCTACACCTTC. Its protein product is CASSGGNRGYTF.

The rearrangement uses TRBV30 and TRBJ1-1, with 7 bases identical to TRBD1. CDR3 length: 13 residues. V shed 8 bases and J 1 base; nucleotides not matched to a gene: 7. Germline V gene data show CDR1 as GTSNPN and CDR2 as SVGIG (reference sequence). This chain's CDR3 is CAAGQEENTEAFF. The CDR3 nucleotides read TGTGCCGCCGGACAGGAAGAGAACACTGAAGCTTTCTTT.

The V call is TRBV19, the J call TRBJ2-1; 9 bases line up with TRBD1. CDR1 is LNHDA, CDR2 SQIVND, per germline (reference sequence). CDR3 length: 15 residues. Trimming removed 4 bases from V and 5 bases from J; junction bases left unmatched: 6. The CDR3 region is CASSTGQGLHNEQFF. CDR3 DNA sequence: TGTGCCAGTAGTACCGGACAGGGGCTCCACAATGAGCAGTTCTTC.

The chain combines TRBV6-1 with TRBJ1-2, with 9 bases matching TRBD1. Trimming at V came to 6 bases and at J to 0 bases, leaving 2 bases not matched to a gene. Germline-derived CDR1 and CDR2 are MNHNS and SASEGT. The CDR3 consists of 14 residues. CDR3 in amino acids: CASRWTGANYGYTF. CDR3 in DNA: TGTGCCAGCAGATGGACAGGGGCTAACTATGGCTACACCTTC.

The chain carries TRBV28 and TRBJ1-6; D not resolved. CDR3 length: 15 residues. Germline loops: CDR1 MDHEN, CDR2 SYDVKM. Trimming pared 6 bases from V and 10 bases from J, leaving 19 bases between. This CDR3 is CASSPNLVGYSPLHF. CDR3 bases: TGTGCCAGCAGCCCTAATCTAGTGGGTTACTCACCCCTCCACTTT.

The gene calls are TRBV7-3 and TRBJ1-2, with 8 positions matching TRBD1. The trim removed 5 bases at V and 8 bases at J, leaving 7 bases unmatched. The germline V gene has CDR1 SGHTA and CDR2 FQGTGA. The CDR3 totals 13 residues. The CDR3 protein is CASSTRGQIGYTF. The CDR3 nucleotides read TGTGCCAGCAGCACCAGGGGGCAGATAGGCTACACCTTC.

The chain is built from TRBV5-1 and TRBJ1-2; TRBD1 matches at 8 bases. The length of the CDR3 is 15 residues. The germline V gene encodes CDR1 SGHRS and CDR2 YFSETQ. V trimming: 4 bases; J trimming: 6 bases; junction bases outside the gene matches: 11. CDR3 region: CASSDNRGAGDGYTF. As DNA, the CDR3 is TGCGCCAGCAGCGATAACAGGGGGGCAGGGGATGGCTACACCTTC.

The chain combines TRBV7-2 with TRBJ1-1; the D is unclear. This CDR3 comprises 13 residues. Trimming removed 3 bases at V and 1 base at J, with 6 bases between. Per the germline V gene, CDR1 is SGHTA and CDR2 is FQGNSA. The CDR3 loop is CASSFPGNTEAFF. In nucleotides, the CDR3 is TGTGCCAGCAGCTTCCCGGGGAACACTGAAGCTTTCTTT.

The chain joins TRBV14 to TRBJ2-4, with 7 bases fitting TRBD1. The CDR3 spans 14 residues. The J segment lost 6 bases and the V segment lost 3 bases, leaving 5 bases of the junction unmatched. Looked up from germline, CDR1 is SGHDN and CDR2 is FVKESK. CDR3 sequence reads: CASSHRDRRNIQYF. The CDR3 region has the DNA TGTGCCAGCAGCCACCGGGACAGAAGAAACATTCAGTACTTC. The whole variable domain, filled in from reference TRBV14 and TRBJ2-4, reads EAGVTQFPSHSVIEKGQTVTLRCDPISGHDNLYWYRRVMGKEIKFLLHFVKESKQDESGMPNNRFLAERTGGTYSTLKVQPAELEDSGVYFCASSHRDRRNIQYFGAGTRLSVL.

This chain joins TRBV5-1 and TRBJ2-4, with TRBD2 matching 12 bases. Trimming took 4 bases from V and 0 from J; bases not matched to a gene: 14. Germline values: CDR1 SGHRS, CDR2 YFSETQ. CDR3 length: 20 amino acids. CDR3 nucleotide sequence: TGCGCCAGCAGCCCCAGGACTAGCGGGACTGAAGTCTTAGCCAAAAACATTCAGTACTTC. Encoded protein: CASSPRTSGTEVLAKNIQYF. Together with reference TRBV5-1 and TRBJ2-4, the CDR3 gives the full variable domain: KAGVTQTPRYLIKTRGQQVTLSCSPISGHRSVSWYQQTPGQGLQFLFEYFSETQRNKGNFPGRFSGRQFSNSRSEMNVSTLELGDSALYLCASSPRTSGTEVLAKNIQYFGAGTRLSVL.